A single sample gave rise to the 17 T cell receptor beta chains below, sequenced in a study of human T cells and chemical hapten exposure. TCRdb used MiXCR to reprocess the RACE reads, holding one entry per CDR3 protein. The sample shows 39,000 or so distinct CDR3 sequences, over 3.5% of them seen only once. Noted time point: patch test 1, 2 weeks after DPC sensitization. Documented treatment: therapeutic diphenylcyclopropenone sensitization with weekly scalp DPC. It was from unfractionated whole blood that total RNA was extracted. The source material was whole blood, sampled in connection with sensitization to the hapten diphenylcyclopropenone (DPC). The source is a middle-aged man with alopecia areata. Some clones in this sample may be carry-over from other donors' samples.

This clonotype was counted ten times or more. The chain couples TRBV6-2 or TRBV6-3 to TRBJ2-5; D is uncertain. Trimming cost V 5 bases and J 4 bases, with 5 bases left between them. This CDR3 is built from 11 residues. Germline V gene lookup returns CDR1 MNHEY and CDR2 SVGEGT. The CDR3: CASSPTETQYF. The CDR3 nucleotides are TGTGCCAGCAGTCCGACAGAGACCCAGTACTTC.

The rearrangement joins TRBV10-3 to TRBJ1-2, with 10 nucleotides matching TRBD1. Germline trimming cut 3 bases from V and 6 bases from J; bases unmatched to any gene: 4. CDR1 and CDR2 (germline): ENHRY, SYGVKD. The CDR3 is 14 residues long. CDR3 bases: TGTGCCATCAGTGAATTTGGACAGGGGGATGGCTACACCTTC. Amino acids: CAISEFGQGDGYTF.

This clonotype has at least ten counts. The chain joins TRBV29-1 to TRBJ2-5; 12 bases agree with TRBD2. The CDR3 is 13 residues long. Trimming removed 6 bases from V and 5 bases from J; junction bases left unmatched: 4. In germline, CDR1 is SQVTM, CDR2 ANQGSEA. In nucleotides, the CDR3 is TGCAGCGTCGGACTAGCGGGAAAGGAGACCCAGTACTTC. Protein sequence: CSVGLAGKETQYF.

There are many counts of this clonotype. The chain combines TRBV28 with TRBJ2-1; D call uncertain. Germline CDR1 and CDR2: MDHEN and SYDVKM. This CDR3 contains 13 residues. Trimming stripped 6 bases from V and 15 bases from J, with 21 bases between. This CDR3 is CASSQPRRNVWFF. The CDR3 nucleotides are TGTGCCAGCAGCCAACCCCGTCGGAACGTATGGTTCTTC.

This clonotype has ten or more counts. This sequence joins TRBV28 and TRBJ2-7, with D perhaps TRBD2 (6 bases). The CDR3 loop spans 14 amino acids. The V and J ends lost 4 bases and 2 bases respectively, with 12 bases between them. Looked up from germline, CDR1 is MDHEN and CDR2 is SYDVKM. The CDR3 DNA reads as TGTGCCAGCAGTTCCTCGGGAGTTACCTACGAGCAGTACTTC. Its translation: CASSSSGVTYEQYF. Combining the CDR3 with reference TRBV28 and TRBJ2-7 gives the whole variable domain DVKVTQSSRYLVKRTGEKVFLECVQDMDHENMFWYRQDPGLGLRLIYFSYDVKMKEKGDIPEGYSVSREKKERFSLILESASTNQTSMYLCASSSSGVTYEQYFGPGTRLTVT.

This clonotype has at least ten counts. The CDR3 is CASSKRQEGQPQHF. CDR3 bases: TGTGCCAGCAGCAAACGACAGGAGGGTCAGCCCCAGCATTTT. This chain connects TRBV12-3 or TRBV12-4 to TRBJ1-5, with D possibly matching TRBD1 (6 bases). V lost 6 bases to trimming and J lost 6 bases, with 15 bases between them. This CDR3 spans 14 amino acids.

At least ten counts were recorded for this clonotype. The genes are TRBV14 and TRBJ2-5; tentative D call: TRBD2 (5 bases). The V end lost 0 bases, the J end lost 5 bases, and 16 bases lay between the germline ends. The CDR3 length is 16 residues. Germline CDR1 and CDR2: SGHDN and FVKESK. The CDR3 DNA follows: TGTGCCAGCAGCCAAGATGTTTTCGGGGATTGGGAGACCCAGTACTTC. Its translation is CASSQDVFGDWETQYF.

Ten or more counts support this clonotype. CDR3 nucleotide sequence: TGTGCCAGCGGATCCAATGAGCAGTTCTTC. This gives the protein CASGSNEQFF. The gene calls are TRBV7-9 and TRBJ2-1; D unclear. Trimming cost V 8 bases and J 6 bases, with 5 bases left between them. Looked up from germline, CDR1 is SEHNR and CDR2 is FQNEAQ (reference sequence). The CDR3 is 10 residues long.

This clonotype was seen many times. The chain carries TRBV10-3 and TRBJ2-3, with TRBD2 identical over 7 bases. From germline, CDR1 is ENHRY and CDR2 SYGVKD. The CDR3 is 14 residues long. V was clipped by 7 bases and J by 0 bases; unmatched bases: 4. CDR3 sequence reads: CAIKWEGSTDTQYF. CDR3 sequence (DNA): TGTGCCATCAAATGGGAGGGAAGCACAGATACGCAGTATTTT.

This clonotype came up many times. The chain employs TRBV4-2 and TRBJ2-7, with 8 bases lining up with TRBD2. The CDR3 contains 14 residues. The germline gives CDR1 LGHNA, CDR2 YNFKEQ. V was pared by 0 bases and J by 4 bases, with 2 bases of the junction left unmatched. The CDR3 bases are TGTGCCAGCAGCCAAGATGGCGGGAGGTACGAGCAGTACTTC. Translated: CASSQDGGRYEQYF.

This clonotype was picked up a small number of times. An end of the junction differs from the germline gene, which may be a read error. The chain carries TRBV7-7 and TRBJ2-5; 7 bases map to TRBD2. The CDR3 is 15 amino acids. Germline V gives CDR1 SSHAT, CDR2 FNYEAQ (reference sequence). In DNA form, the CDR3 reads TGTGCTAGCAGCTTACACTCGGGGGGTGAAGAGACCCAGTACTTC. Translated, it gives CASSLHSGGEETQYF.

Turning to this clonotype: With a much larger clone just one base away, this may be a read error. No conserved phenylalanine or tryptophan is present at the end of the CDR3, so a read error is the likely explanation. The chain couples TRBV29-1 to TRBJ1-2; TRBD1 matches at 7 bases. CDR1 and CDR2 from the germline V gene are SQVTM and ANQGSEA. There are 14 residues in the CDR3. V lost 0 bases and J lost 6; bases outside the gene matches: 7. The CDR3 region has the DNA TGCAGCGTTGAAGACATTCAGGGGGGACATGGCTACACCTCC. The encoded protein is CSVEDIQGGHGYTS.

The chain carries TRBV6-1 and TRBJ1-5; D might be TRBD1 (5 bases). Trimming removed 10 bases from V and 6 bases from J, with 13 bases in between. The CDR3 consists of 12 residues. Germline V gives CDR1 MNHNS, CDR2 SASEGT. This chain's CDR3 is CAIQGLGQPQHF. CDR3 sequence (DNA): TGTGCCATCCAGGGTCTAGGTCAGCCCCAGCATTTT.

In this sample, this clonotype turned up many times. The chain combines TRBV29-1 with TRBJ2-3; the D gene is possibly TRBD2 (6 bases). The ends were cut back, 6 bases at V and 4 bases at J, with 11 bases in the middle. Looked up from germline, CDR1 is SQVTM and CDR2 is ANQGSEA. The CDR3 runs to 12 residues. The CDR3 nucleotides read TGCAGCGTACACGGCGGGGCAGATACGCAGTATTTT. Amino acid sequence: CSVHGGADTQYF.

In its sample, this clonotype was seen many times. The V call is TRBV10-3, the J call TRBJ2-3; tentative D call: TRBD2 (6 bases). This CDR3 comprises 15 residues. Deletions cut 10 bases from V and 0 bases from J, with 17 bases between. Germline V gene sequence: CDR1 ENHRY, CDR2 SYGVKD. As DNA, the CDR3 is TGTGCCACCCTCCTGGAGGGCGTGAGCACAGATACGCAGTATTTT. Translated: CATLLEGVSTDTQYF.

This clonotype showed up many times. The chain links TRBV5-1 to TRBJ2-1; 7 bases match TRBD2. Germline values: CDR1 SGHRS, CDR2 YFSETQ. This CDR3 has 15 amino acids. Trimming removed 0 bases from V and 7 bases from J; junction bases left unmatched: 7. This chain's CDR3 is CASSLGGRAGNEQFF. The CDR3 DNA reads TGCGCCAGCAGCTTGGGGGGGAGGGCTGGTAATGAGCAGTTCTTC.

This clonotype has ten or more counts. In DNA form, the CDR3 reads TGTGCCAGCAGTTTAACGACCGGGGAGCTGTTTTTT. Translated: CASSLTTGELFF. The rearrangement links TRBV28 to TRBJ2-2; D not certain. From germline, CDR1 is MDHEN and CDR2 SYDVKM. The V gene lost 2 bases and the J gene lost 5 bases, with 3 bases spanning the gap. CDR3 size: 12 residues.